The sequence of this TCR beta chain was determined in a study of blood T cell repertoires in COVID-19. Germline loops: CDR1 MNHEY, CDR2 SMNVEV (reference sequence). V lost 5 bases, J lost 2 bases, and 14 bases stayed unmatched. This CDR3 is 19 amino acids long. Per the authors' pipeline: Amplification from reference gene primers served as the basis for estimated nucleated cell counts. Generated by immunoSEQ multiplex PCR, the TCRdb table keeps only in-frame clones and is missing some. V, J and clone size reflect that table, while D and trimming were determined from the DNA. This sample has about 240,000 clones, with nearly 85% found just once.

The sequencing sample was made of peripheral blood. This sequence originates from a human donor in a cohort sampled during active COVID-19. The chain couples TRBV27 to TRBJ2-7; TRBD2 agrees at 14 bases. Written as DNA, the CDR3 is TGTGCCAGCAGTGTCGACCCCGGGACTAGCGGGAGTCGCCCCTACGAGCAGTACTTC. Its protein product is CASSVDPGTSGSRPYEQYF.